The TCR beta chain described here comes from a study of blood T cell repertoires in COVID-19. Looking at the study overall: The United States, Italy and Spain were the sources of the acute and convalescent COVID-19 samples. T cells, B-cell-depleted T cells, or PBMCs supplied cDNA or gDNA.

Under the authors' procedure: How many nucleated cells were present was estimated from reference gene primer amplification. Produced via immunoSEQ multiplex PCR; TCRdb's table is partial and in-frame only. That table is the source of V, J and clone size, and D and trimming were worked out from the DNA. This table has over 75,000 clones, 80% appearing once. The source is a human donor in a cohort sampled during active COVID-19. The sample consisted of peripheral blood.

The DNA of the CDR3 is TGTGCCAGCTCACCCAATCAGGGTAGGGCTAATGAAAAACTGTTTTTT. It encodes CASSPNQGRANEKLFF. This chain joins TRBV18 and TRBJ1-4, with TRBD1 as a possible D gene (5 bases). Deletions cut 3 bases from V and 3 bases from J, with 14 bases between. Germline CDR1 KGHSH, CDR2 LQKENI. CDR3 size: 16 residues. The full variable domain, completed using reference TRBV18 and TRBJ1-4, is NAGVMQNPRHLVRRRGQEARLRCSPMKGHSHVYWYRQLPEEGLKFMVYLQKENIIDESGMPKERFSAEFPKEGPSILRIQQVVRGDSAAYFCASSPNQGRANEKLFFGSGTQLSVL.